This paragraph covers one T cell receptor (beta chain) sequence. The antigen remains undetermined. V was cut by 4 bases and J by 3 bases, with 10 bases left in between. The CDR3 runs to 13 residues. The germline CDR1 and CDR2 sequences are SGHNT and YYREEE (reference sequence). The sample originates from a study of cytomegalovirus exposure and HLA in healthy donors. Points from the study as a whole: Subsequent analysis revealed that first-cohort TCR clusters tended to co-occur in the 95 to 150 validation repertoires.

Sequencing used immunoSEQ multiplex PCR; TCRdb keeps in-frame clones, though not all of them. The table shows 97,000 or so clones, with about 95% occurring only once. The rearrangement links TRBV5-4 to TRBJ1-1; weak D call: TRBD1 (5 bases). The receptor was isolated from a young woman in good health and CMV-seronegative. The sample was PBMCs. CDR3 coding DNA: TGTGCCAGCAGCCATGAAGGGGACACTGAAGCTTTCTTT. Amino acid sequence: CASSHEGDTEAFF.